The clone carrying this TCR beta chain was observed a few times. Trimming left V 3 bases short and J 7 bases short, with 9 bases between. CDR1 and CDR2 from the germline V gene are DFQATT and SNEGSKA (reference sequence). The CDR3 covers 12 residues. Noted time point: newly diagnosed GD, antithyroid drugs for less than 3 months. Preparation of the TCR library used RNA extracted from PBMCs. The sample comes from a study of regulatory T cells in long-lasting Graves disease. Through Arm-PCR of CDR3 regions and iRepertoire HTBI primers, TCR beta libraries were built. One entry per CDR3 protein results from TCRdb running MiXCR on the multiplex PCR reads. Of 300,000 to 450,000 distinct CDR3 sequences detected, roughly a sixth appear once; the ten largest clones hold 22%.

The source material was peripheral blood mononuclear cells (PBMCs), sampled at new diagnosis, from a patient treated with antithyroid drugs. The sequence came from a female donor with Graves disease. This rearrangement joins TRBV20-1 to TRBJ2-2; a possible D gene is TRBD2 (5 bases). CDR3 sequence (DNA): TGCAGTGCTAGTGAAGGGAGCGGGGAGCTGTTTTTT. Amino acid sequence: CSASEGSGELFF.